A single sample gave rise to the 23 T cell receptor beta chains below, sequenced in a study of cytomegalovirus exposure and HLA in healthy donors. Both 60 Vbeta primers and 13 Jbeta primers went into the PCR. Using immunoSEQ multiplex PCR, the repertoire was profiled, and TCRdb retains in-frame clones only, with some absent. The table records more than 85,000 clones, just under 70% of them present only once. Sample: PBMCs. Source of these receptors: a woman aged 50 to 60 in good health and CMV-seropositive.

J is TRBJ1-3 and V is TRBV7-9; TRBD1 is a possible D gene (6 bases). The CDR3 totals 16 residues. Deletions cut 0 bases from V and 3 bases from J, with 12 bases between. The V gene's germline CDR1 is SEHNR and CDR2 FQNEAQ (reference sequence). CDR3 residues: CASSLAAGVIGNTIYF. The CDR3 nucleotides are TGTGCCAGCAGCTTAGCGGCAGGGGTGATTGGAAACACCATATATTTT.

This rearrangement joins TRBV4-3 to TRBJ1-5; 7 positions match TRBD1. This CDR3 has 13 amino acids. CDR1 is LGHNA and CDR2 is YSLEER in the germline V gene. V lost 4 bases to trimming and J lost 5 bases; unmatched junction nucleotides: 2. CDR3 nucleotides: TGCGCCAGCAGCCTAGACAGGGATCAGCCCCAGCATTTT. It encodes CASSLDRDQPQHF.

V gene TRBV4-3 combines with J gene TRBJ1-3; 11 bases agree with TRBD1. V shed 0 bases, J shed 2 bases, and the junction held 0 bases outside the gene matches. Germline V gives CDR1 LGHNA, CDR2 YSLEER. The CDR3 is 16 amino acids. This CDR3 reads CASSQEDRGPGNTIYF. As DNA, the CDR3 is TGCGCCAGCAGCCAAGAGGACAGGGGGCCTGGAAACACCATATATTTT.

The J gene is TRBJ2-7, the V gene TRBV15; 7 bases align to TRBD2. Germline V gene lookup returns CDR1 LNHNV and CDR2 YYDKDF (reference sequence). This CDR3 has 15 residues. The V and J ends lost 1 base and 2 bases, in that order; junction bases with no gene match: 5. CDR3 in DNA: TGTGCCACCAGCAGAGGAACTAGCGCTACCTACGAGCAGTACTTC. Its translation: CATSRGTSATYEQYF.

The chain couples TRBV29-1 to TRBJ2-2; D gene ambiguous. CDR3 length: 14 residues. CDR1 is SQVTM and CDR2 is ANQGSEA in the germline V gene. Trimming removed 7 bases from V and 0 bases from J, with 12 bases in between. In nucleotides, the CDR3 is TGCAGCGGGTGGGCCTCTACGAACACCGGGGAGCTGTTTTTT. It encodes CSGWASTNTGELFF.

The chain is built from TRBV10-3 and TRBJ2-5, with D perhaps matching TRBD2 (7 bases). Between the trimmed V and J ends, which lost 10 bases and 5 bases, there was a span of 17 bases. The CDR3 is 13 residues long. Germline CDR1 reads ENHRY; CDR2 reads SYGVKD. Here the CDR3 reads CATRRGAGETQYF. The CDR3 DNA reads as TGTGCCACTCGACGGGGGGCAGGGGAGACCCAGTACTTC.

The V call is TRBV28, the J call TRBJ1-1; no clear D. With 5 bases removed from V and 6 bases from J, the gap between germline ends came to 16 bases. This CDR3 is built from 14 residues. The germline V gene encodes CDR1 MDHEN and CDR2 SYDVKM. CDR3 bases: TGTGCCAGCAGTCCTCCTAACGAGGGCGCTGAAGCTTTCTTT. It encodes CASSPPNEGAEAFF.

This chain connects TRBV20-1 to TRBJ2-5; D gene ambiguous. V lost 2 bases to trimming and J lost 4 bases, with 5 bases between them. In germline, CDR1 is DFQATT, CDR2 SNEGSKA (reference sequence). This CDR3 comprises 11 residues. The CDR3 reads CSARIVETQYF. The CDR3 coding sequence is TGCAGTGCTAGAATAGTAGAGACCCAGTACTTC.

The chain recombines TRBV30 with TRBJ1-4; D is unresolved. CDR1 and CDR2 (germline): GTSNPN, SVGIG (reference sequence). V lost 0 bases, J lost 10 bases, and 18 bases lay in between. This CDR3 region has 15 residues. The CDR3 DNA sequence: TGTGCCTGGAGTGTACCGGCAGGCGATGCGGGAAAACTGTTTTTT. Protein product: CAWSVPAGDAGKLFF.

This chain uses TRBV7-9 with TRBJ2-1; 7 bases match TRBD2. This CDR3 spans 15 amino acids. CDR1 and CDR2 (germline): SEHNR, FQNEAQ (reference sequence). V was clipped by 1 base and J by 5 bases; unmatched bases: 5. In nucleotides, the CDR3 is TGTGCCAGCAGCTTAGATAGCGGGTTTAACAATGAGCAGTTCTTC. This translates into CASSLDSGFNNEQFF.

A note on this clone: Its ends do not fully match the called genes, so a read error is possible. CDR3 coding DNA: TGTGCCAGTAGTGGGCCACACAGAGCAACTAGTGAAAAACTGTTTTTT. Translating gives CASSGPHRATSEKLFF. This rearrangement joins TRBV19 to TRBJ1-4; no clear D gene. The germline CDR1 and CDR2 sequences are LNHDA and SQIVND (reference sequence). This CDR3 has 16 residues.

This clone was seen a single time. This sequence joins TRBV5-8 and TRBJ2-7, with 9 bases identical to TRBD1. J was trimmed by 2 bases and V by 4 bases; bases with no gene match: 4. CDR1 is SGHTS, CDR2 YDEGEE, per germline. The CDR3 length is 14 residues. CDR3 nucleotides: TGTGCCAGCAGCGTCGGACAGGGGACCTACGAGCAGTACTTC. Amino acid sequence: CASSVGQGTYEQYF.

This clone was detected only a few times. The V and J genes are TRBV6-5 and TRBJ2-3; 7 nucleotides match TRBD1. Germline V gene sequence: CDR1 MNHEY, CDR2 SVGAGI. J gave up 0 bases and V 0 bases, and 0 bases lay outside the gene matches. The CDR3 consists of 15 residues. The CDR3 DNA reads TGTGCCAGCAGTTACTCGGGACAGAGCACAGATACGCAGTATTTT. Translated: CASSYSGQSTDTQYF.

The CDR3 here is CASHPGGGGGEQYF. For the CDR3, the DNA is TGTGCCAGCCATCCCGGGGGGGGAGGCGGTGAGCAGTACTTC. The genes are TRBV6-6 and TRBJ2-7, with 8 bases matching TRBD2. The CDR3 is 14 amino acids. Germline CDR1 MNHNY, CDR2 SVGAGI (reference sequence). V shed 8 bases, J shed 7 bases, and the junction held 13 bases outside the gene matches.

V gene TRBV9 combines with J gene TRBJ2-5, with 10 bases lining up with TRBD2. The V gene end was trimmed by 0 bases and the J gene end by 4 bases; junction bases not matched to a gene: 9. Germline V lookup: CDR1 SGDLS, CDR2 YYNGEE. CDR3 length: 17 amino acids. In DNA, the CDR3 is TGTGCCAGCAGCGTAGGGGCTAGCGGGAGCGGTGGAGAGACCCAGTACTTC. Amino acid sequence: CASSVGASGSGGETQYF.

This clone was seen a handful of times. V is TRBV7-2 and J is TRBJ2-4, with D possibly matching TRBD1 (5 bases). Germline loops: CDR1 SGHTA, CDR2 FQGNSA. The length of the CDR3 is 15 residues. With 1 base removed from V and 8 bases from J, the gap between germline ends came to 15 bases. Written as DNA, the CDR3 is TGTGCCAGCAGCTTAGTAGCAGGGTTCTCGGACATTCAGTACTTC. Its protein product is CASSLVAGFSDIQYF.

This chain uses TRBV9 with TRBJ2-5; D is possibly TRBD2 (5 bases). The CDR3 is 16 amino acids. Germline CDR1 and CDR2: SGDLS and YYNGEE. V lost 0 bases to trimming and J lost 1 base, with 13 bases between them. Here the CDR3 reads CASSVATRTLQETQYF. Written as DNA, the CDR3 is TGTGCCAGCAGCGTAGCTACTCGGACTCTCCAAGAGACCCAGTACTTC.

The V and J genes are TRBV7-2 and TRBJ2-6; TRBD2 matches at 9 bases. Germline CDR1 is SGHTA and CDR2 is FQGNSA. There are 19 residues in the CDR3. J gave up 0 bases and V 5 bases, and 11 bases lay outside the gene matches. Here the CDR3 reads CASSRIKLAGNSGANVLTF. The CDR3, as DNA: TGTGCCAGCAGCCGAATCAAACTAGCGGGTAACTCTGGGGCCAACGTCCTGACTTTC.

The chain couples TRBV10-2 to TRBJ1-3; the D gene is possibly TRBD1 (5 bases). Between the trimmed V and J ends, which lost 2 bases and 0 bases, there was a span of 8 bases. This CDR3 is built from 15 residues. Germline CDR1 and CDR2: WSHSY and SAAADI. CDR3 in DNA: TGCGCCAGCAGTGAGATCGGGGGCTCTGGAAACACCATATATTTT. It codes for CASSEIGGSGNTIYF.

The rearrangement links TRBV12-5 to TRBJ1-1; 8 bases are a match to TRBD1. CDR1 and CDR2 (germline): LGHNT, FRNRAP. The V segment lost 6 bases and the J segment 0 bases; nucleotides outside the gene matches: 3. The CDR3 extends over 14 amino acids. Here the CDR3 reads CASGLTGVNTEAFF. The CDR3 DNA reads as TGTGCTAGTGGCCTGACAGGGGTGAACACTGAAGCTTTCTTT.

CDR3 DNA sequence: TGCGCCAGCAGCCCCTCCCGTGAGCGGGAGATCTATGAGCAGTTCTTC. Its protein product is CASSPSREREIYEQFF. The rearrangement links TRBV4-1 to TRBJ2-1; 8 bases map to TRBD2. Trimming cost V 4 bases and J 8 bases; bases outside gene matches: 13. Germline V CDR1 and CDR2: MGHRA, YSYEKL. This CDR3 is 16 amino acids long.

The rearrangement links TRBV5-4 to TRBJ2-5, with 10 bases aligning to TRBD2. The J segment lost 0 bases and the V segment lost 4 bases, leaving 6 bases of the junction unmatched. Germline V gives CDR1 SGHNT, CDR2 YYREEE (reference sequence). The CDR3 covers 16 residues. The CDR3 loop is CASSPRGLAYQETQYF. The DNA of the CDR3 is TGTGCCAGCAGCCCACGGGGACTAGCGTACCAAGAGACCCAGTACTTC.

V is TRBV11-2 and J is TRBJ2-1; 11 bases map to TRBD2. Losses at the gene ends were 5 bases for V and 6 bases for J; bases not matched to a gene: 6. Looked up from germline, CDR1 is SGHAT and CDR2 is FQNNGV. This CDR3 has 15 amino acids. CDR3 nucleotide sequence: TGTGCCAGCAGCCAAGGGACTAGCGGTGGCAATGAGCAGTTCTTC. Protein: CASSQGTSGGNEQFF.